The text below deals with one TCR beta chain. As input for TCR beta libraries, approximately 2 micrograms of genomic DNA came from cryopreserved PBMCs. This entry belongs to a study of cytotoxic CD8 clonotypes in ibrutinib-treated CLL. Across the study: Of a cohort that held about a dozen relapsed/refractory and around 14 treatment-naive patients, fewer than 18 were IGHV unmutated. Productive templates averaged about 250,000 per sample, and productive rearrangements 94,082.

Trimming left V 0 bases short and J 2 bases short, with 15 bases between. Germline loops: CDR1 SGHDT, CDR2 YYEEEE. The CDR3 spans 16 residues. Deep sequencing aimed at 1 in 200,000 to 1 in 1 million T cells' resolution. Clones were sequenced by immunoSEQ multiplex PCR, and TCRdb holds only the in-frame ones, with some missing. Of some 350,000 clones in the sample, 67% were seen once. The V and J genes are TRBV5-6 and TRBJ2-7; D may be TRBD1 (5 bases). The input for sequencing was PBMCs, taken after 36 months of ibrutinib treatment. The clonotype comes from a human donor with chronic lymphocytic leukemia. For the CDR3, the DNA is TGTGCCAGCAGCTTGGGGCTGGGTGACAGAACCTACGAGCAGTACTTC. This codes for CASSLGLGDRTYEQYF.